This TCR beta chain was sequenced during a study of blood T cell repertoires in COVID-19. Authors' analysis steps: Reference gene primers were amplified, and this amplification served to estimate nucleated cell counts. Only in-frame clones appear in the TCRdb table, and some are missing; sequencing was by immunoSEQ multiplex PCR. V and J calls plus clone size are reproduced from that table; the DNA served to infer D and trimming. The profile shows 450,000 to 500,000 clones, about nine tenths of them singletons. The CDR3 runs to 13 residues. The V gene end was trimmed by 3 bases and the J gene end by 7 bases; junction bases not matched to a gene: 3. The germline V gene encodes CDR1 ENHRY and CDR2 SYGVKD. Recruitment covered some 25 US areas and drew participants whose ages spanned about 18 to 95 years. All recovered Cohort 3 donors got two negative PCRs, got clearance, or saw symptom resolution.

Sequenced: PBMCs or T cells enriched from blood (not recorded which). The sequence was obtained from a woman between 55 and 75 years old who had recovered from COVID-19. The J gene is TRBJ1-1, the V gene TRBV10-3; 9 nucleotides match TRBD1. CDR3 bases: TGTGCCATCAGTGATCCGGACAGGGGTGAAGCTTTCTTT. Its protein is CAISDPDRGEAFF.